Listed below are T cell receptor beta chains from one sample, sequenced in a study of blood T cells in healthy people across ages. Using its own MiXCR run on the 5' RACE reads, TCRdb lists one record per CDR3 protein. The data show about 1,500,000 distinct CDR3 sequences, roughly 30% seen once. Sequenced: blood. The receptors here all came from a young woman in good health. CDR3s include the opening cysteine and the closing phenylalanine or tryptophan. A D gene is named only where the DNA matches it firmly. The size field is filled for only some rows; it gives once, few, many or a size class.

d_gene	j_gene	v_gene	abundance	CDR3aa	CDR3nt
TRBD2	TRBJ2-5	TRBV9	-	CASSVGSGRAQETQYF	TGTGCCAGCAGCGTCGGGAGCGGGAGGGCCCAAGAGACCCAGTACTTC
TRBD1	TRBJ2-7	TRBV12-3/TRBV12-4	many	CASRRTGRWGKQDSYEQYF	TGTGCCAGCAGGAGGACAGGTCGGTGGGGTAAGCAGGACTCCTACGAGCAGTACTTC
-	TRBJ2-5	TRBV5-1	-	CASSLDGGKVQYF	TGCGCCAGCAGCTTGGATGGGGGTAAAGTGCAGTACTTC
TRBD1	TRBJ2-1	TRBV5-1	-	CASSLVGQGLYEQFF	TGCGCCAGCAGCTTGGTAGGACAGGGGTTGTATGAGCAGTTCTTC
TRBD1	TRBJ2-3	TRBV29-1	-	CSVSGTGGGDTQYF	TGCAGCGTCTCCGGGACAGGGGGCGGCGATACGCAGTATTTT
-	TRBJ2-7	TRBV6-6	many	CASLSRGEQYF	TGTGCCAGCCTCAGCCGTGGCGAGCAGTACTTC
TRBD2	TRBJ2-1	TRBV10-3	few	CAIGRAGAYNEQFF	TGTGCCATCGGTCGGGCGGGGGCCTACAATGAGCAGTTCTTC
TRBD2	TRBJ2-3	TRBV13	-	CAGRTGLAIDTQYF	TGTGCCGGCAGAACGGGACTAGCAATAGATACGCAGTATTTT
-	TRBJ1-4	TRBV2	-	CASSRGVNDKLFF	TGTGCCAGCAGTCGGGGTGTTAATGACAAACTGTTTTTT
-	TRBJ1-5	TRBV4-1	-	CASSQAEAGPYSNQPQHF	TGCGCCAGCAGCCAAGCGGAGGCAGGCCCTTATAGCAATCAGCCCCAGCATTTT
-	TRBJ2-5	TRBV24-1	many	CATSDPSRGETQYF	TGTGCCACCAGTGATCCGTCCAGGGGAGAGACCCAGTACTTC
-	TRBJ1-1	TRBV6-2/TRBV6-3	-	CASSYSSFASTEAFF	TGTGCCAGCAGTTACTCGAGTTTCGCGAGTACTGAAGCTTTCTTT
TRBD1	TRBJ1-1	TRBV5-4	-	CASSPEGTGRDTEAFF	TGTGCCAGCAGCCCCGAAGGGACAGGGCGGGACACTGAAGCTTTCTTT
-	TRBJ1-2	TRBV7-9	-	CASSSPARENYGYTF	TGTGCCAGCAGCTCCCCTGCCCGGGAGAACTATGGCTACACCTTC
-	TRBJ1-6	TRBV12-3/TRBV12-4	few	CASSFVTENSPLHF	TGTGCCAGCAGTTTTGTTACGGAGAATTCACCCCTCCACTTT
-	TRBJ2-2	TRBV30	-	CAWSHVAPGELFF	TGTGCCTGGAGTCACGTCGCCCCCGGGGAGCTGTTTTTT
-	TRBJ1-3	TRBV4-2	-	CASSQELSGFSGNTIYF	TGTGCCAGCAGCCAAGAGTTATCAGGTTTCTCTGGAAACACCATATATTTT
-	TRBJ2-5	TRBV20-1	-	CSAHLSVIGRETQYF	TGCAGTGCCCACCTTTCGGTTATTGGTCGGGAGACCCAGTACTTC
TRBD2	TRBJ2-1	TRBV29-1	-	CSVEGGGSAFF	TGCAGCGTTGAAGGGGGAGGGTCTGCGTTCTTC
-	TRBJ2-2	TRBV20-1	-	CSARPIDREGTGELFF	TGCAGTGCTAGACCAATTGACAGGGAGGGAACCGGGGAGCTGTTTTTT
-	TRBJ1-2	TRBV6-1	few	CASSATGGFYGYTF	TGTGCCAGCAGTGCAACTGGGGGATTCTATGGCTACACCTTC
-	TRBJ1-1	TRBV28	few	CASTLGGTVKNTEAFF	TGTGCCAGCACCCTGGGGGGGACGGTTAAGAACACTGAAGCTTTCTTT
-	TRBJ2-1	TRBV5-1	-	CASSLNGLDSQFF	TGCGCCAGCAGCTTAAACGGGCTGGACTCGCAGTTCTTC
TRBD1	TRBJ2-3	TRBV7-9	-	CASSLTGATTDTQYF	TGTGCCAGCAGCTTAACAGGGGCAACGACAGATACGCAGTATTTT
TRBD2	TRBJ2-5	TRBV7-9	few	CASSPVAGVLQETQYF	TGTGCCAGCAGCCCGGTAGCGGGAGTATTACAAGAGACCCAGTACTTC
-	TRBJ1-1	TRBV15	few	CATQGSLRGSEAFF	TGTGCCACCCAAGGGAGCCTCAGGGGCTCTGAAGCTTTCTTT
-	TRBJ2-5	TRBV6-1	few	CASSDREQETQYF	TGTGCCAGCAGTGACAGGGAACAAGAGACCCAGTACTTC
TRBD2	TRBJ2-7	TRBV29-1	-	CSVECQRGSYEQYF	TGCAGCGTTGAGTGCCAGCGGGGCTCCTACGAGCAGTACTTC
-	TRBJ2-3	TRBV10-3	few	CAILDTDTQYF	TGTGCCATCCTGGACACAGATACGCAGTATTTT
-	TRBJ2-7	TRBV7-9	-	CASSLAARGEQYF	TGTGCCAGCAGCTTAGCGGCCAGGGGCGAGCAGTACTTC
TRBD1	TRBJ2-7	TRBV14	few	CASIKPGQGLREQYF	TGTGCCAGCATCAAACCGGGACAGGGGCTGCGCGAGCAGTACTTC